One and the same sample provided the 16 T cell receptor beta chains below, sequenced in a study of early T cells in non-severe SARS-CoV-2 infection. TCRdb reprocessed the 5' RACE reads via MiXCR and lists one record per CDR3 protein. The sample consists of 43,000 or so distinct CDR3 sequences, around 6.8% of them appearing once. What was sequenced was whole blood. These receptors all come from an adult who was a healthcare worker with PCR-confirmed SARS-CoV-2 infection or an uninfected control (not recorded which).

This clonotype was detected only a few times. V gene TRBV11-2 combines with J gene TRBJ2-1; D ambiguous. Germline values: CDR1 SGHAT, CDR2 FQNNGV. Trimming removed 1 base from V and 1 base from J, with 17 bases in between. This CDR3 region has 18 residues. CDR3 in DNA: TGTGCCAGCAGCTTAGGAGACACACTAACCCCATCCTACAATGAGCAGTTCTTC. This gives the protein CASSLGDTLTPSYNEQFF. Full variable domain (missing parts from reference TRBV11-2 and TRBJ2-1): EAGVAQSPRYKIIEKRQSVAFWCNPISGHATLYWYQQILGQGPKLLIQFQNNGVVDDSQLPKDRFSAERLKGVDSTLKIQPAKLEDSAVYLCASSLGDTLTPSYNEQFFGPGTRLTVL.

This clonotype was counted at least ten times. The gene calls are TRBV7-2 and TRBJ2-3; D not certain. The V gene's germline CDR1 is SGHTA and CDR2 FQGNSA. The ends were cut back, 7 bases at V and 4 bases at J, with 15 bases in the middle. The CDR3 has 14 residues. The CDR3 is CASIPRIEADTQYF. The CDR3 DNA is TGTGCCAGCATCCCTAGGATTGAGGCAGATACGCAGTATTTT.

This clonotype was counted at least ten times. V is TRBV4-3 and J is TRBJ2-7; D is perhaps TRBD1 (6 bases). The CDR3 has 15 amino acids. V lost 4 bases to trimming and J lost 2 bases, with 15 bases between them. CDR1 LGHNA and CDR2 YSLEER come from the germline V gene. CDR3 coding DNA: TGCGCCAGCAGCCCGTATCAAACAGGGACCTACGAGCAGTACTTC. Amino acids: CASSPYQTGTYEQYF.

This clonotype was detected only a few times. The V gene is TRBV11-2, the J gene TRBJ1-3; no reliable D call. This CDR3 contains 15 residues. Germline V gene data show CDR1 as SGHAT and CDR2 as FQNNGV. V shed 2 bases and J shed 2 bases, with 10 bases lying between them. This chain's CDR3 is CASSLNRSPGNTIYF. CDR3 sequence (DNA): TGTGCCAGCAGCTTAAATCGTTCCCCTGGAAACACCATATATTTT.

This clonotype has a count of ten or more. This chain joins TRBV3-1 and TRBJ2-3, with a tentative D call TRBD2 (6 bases). The CDR3 covers 16 residues. Germline CDR1 LGHDT, CDR2 YNNKEL (reference sequence). Trimming left V 3 bases short and J 4 bases short, with 17 bases between. The CDR3 nucleotides read TGTGCCAGCAGCCAGGACTGGGGGGAAGGCCCAGATACGCAGTATTTT. The encoded protein is CASSQDWGEGPDTQYF.

The table lists this clonotype with a few counts. This chain links TRBV10-3 with TRBJ2-2; D unresolved. Germline assignment: CDR1 ENHRY and CDR2 SYGVKD. The CDR3 runs 11 residues. V lost 5 bases and J lost 4, with 2 bases in between. The DNA of the CDR3 is TGTGCCATCAGTACCACCGGGGAGCTGTTTTTT. It yields the protein CAISTTGELFF.

This clonotype appeared many times. This rearrangement joins TRBV30 to TRBJ2-5, with D tentatively TRBD2 (6 bases). V was shortened by 0 bases and J by 7 bases, with 9 bases between the two germline ends. The CDR3 is 12 amino acids. CDR1 and CDR2 (germline): GTSNPN, SVGIG (reference sequence). The CDR3 loop is CAWSVRRGTQYF. The CDR3 DNA is TGTGCCTGGAGTGTACGGCGGGGGACCCAGTACTTC.

The rearrangement joins TRBV7-9 to TRBJ2-5; TRBD1 aligns across 9 bases. J lost 4 bases, V lost 5 bases, and 8 bases had no gene match. CDR1 is SEHNR, CDR2 FQNEAQ, per germline (reference sequence). CDR3 length: 15 residues. The CDR3 coding sequence is TGTGCCAGCAGCACCCGGGACAGGGAAGGAGAGACCCAGTACTTC. Translated: CASSTRDREGETQYF.

The chain links TRBV7-6 to TRBJ1-1, with 10 bases fitting TRBD1. V dropped 1 base and J dropped 1; count of bases not matched to a gene: 3. The germline V gene has CDR1 SGHVS and CDR2 FNYEAQ. The CDR3 is 16 residues long. Here the CDR3 reads CASSLGTGGSNTEAFF. For the CDR3, the DNA is TGTGCCAGCAGCTTAGGGACAGGGGGATCGAACACTGAAGCTTTCTTT.

Worth noting for this clonotype: The junction differs from germline at one of its ends, possibly a read error. The V gene is TRBV11-2, the J gene TRBJ2-1; maybe TRBD1 (6 bases). This CDR3 region has 12 residues. Germline CDR1 is SGHAT and CDR2 is FQNNGV. The CDR3 nucleotides read TGTGCCAACAGCTTTACAGGGTATGAGCAGTTCTTC. This codes for CANSFTGYEQFF. Full variable domain (missing parts from reference TRBV11-2 and TRBJ2-1): EAGVAQSPRYKIIEKRQSVAFWCNPISGHATLYWYQQILGQGPKLLIQFQNNGVVDDSQLPKDRFSAERLKGVDSTLKIQPAKLEDSAVYLCANSFTGYEQFFGPGTRLTVL.

This clonotype was seen a few times. This chain joins TRBV28 and TRBJ2-1; D not resolved. This CDR3 is built from 15 residues. Trimming left V 6 bases short and J 9 bases short, with 21 bases between. Germline V gene lookup returns CDR1 MDHEN and CDR2 SYDVKM. The DNA of the CDR3 is TGTGCCAGCAGGTCGGCCGCTCCCCCCCGAGGTGAGCAGTTCTTC. Its protein is CASRSAAPPRGEQFF.

This chain links TRBV6-5 with TRBJ1-3; D possibly corresponds to TRBD1 (6 bases). CDR1 MNHEY and CDR2 SVGAGI come from the germline V gene. The V end lost 7 bases, the J end lost 4 bases, and 17 bases lay between the germline ends. This CDR3 region has 15 residues. This CDR3 is CASTINGQRGNTIYF. The CDR3 DNA sequence: TGTGCCAGCACCATAAATGGACAGCGGGGAAACACCATATATTTT.

In its sample, this clonotype was seen many times. The V and J genes are TRBV20-1 and TRBJ2-7; 11 bases agree with TRBD2. Per germline, CDR1 DFQATT and CDR2 SNEGSKA (reference sequence). V shed 5 bases, J shed 3 bases, and the junction held 3 bases outside the gene matches. This CDR3 has 13 amino acids. This CDR3 is CSAPTSGDYEQYF. CDR3 in DNA: TGCAGTGCTCCGACTAGCGGGGACTACGAGCAGTACTTC.

This clonotype was seen repeatedly, ten times or more. The chain uses TRBV3-1 and TRBJ2-1, with 9 bases lining up with TRBD2. CDR1 and CDR2 from the germline V gene are LGHDT and YNNKEL (reference sequence). J gave up 8 bases and V 6 bases, and 14 bases lay outside the gene matches. This CDR3 has 16 amino acids. For the CDR3, the DNA is TGTGCCAGCAGGGCAAATGGCGGGGGGGCCGTAGATGAGCAGTTCTTC. It codes for CASRANGGGAVDEQFF.

This clonotype was recorded at least ten times. Here the CDR3 DNA reads TGCAGTGCTCGAAGACTAGCGGGGGACTACGAGCAGTACTTC. It yields the protein CSARRLAGDYEQYF. The chain is built from TRBV20-1 and TRBJ2-7; 12 bases match TRBD2. The CDR3 length is 14 residues. Per the germline V gene, CDR1 is DFQATT and CDR2 is SNEGSKA (reference sequence). V shed 5 bases and J 3 bases; nucleotides not matched to a gene: 5.

This clonotype was detected many times. The chain combines TRBV7-2 with TRBJ1-6, with D hard to call. V lost 2 bases, J lost 7 bases, and 9 bases lay in between. Germline-derived CDR1 and CDR2 are SGHTA and FQGNSA. The CDR3 loop spans 14 amino acids. The CDR3: CASSLKVGNSPLHF. The CDR3, as DNA: TGTGCCAGCAGCTTAAAGGTTGGCAATTCACCCCTCCACTTT.